This T cell receptor beta chain stems from a study of T cells in Graves' hyperthyroidism and ophthalmopathy. Across the whole study: The initial diagnosis was the point when peripheral blood was collected, ahead of any treatment.

This clonotype was detected ten times or more. Its antigen is unknown. The germline V gene has CDR1 KGHDR and CDR2 SFDVKD. The CDR3 has 15 residues. V shed 4 bases and J shed 3 bases, with 11 bases lying between them. This sample holds PBMCs from approximately 9 ml fresh peripheral blood. It was RNA transcripts that yielded the amplified TCR beta CDR3 regions. The HTBI primer set drove a first-round RT-PCR of the TCR CDR3. Each CDR3 protein gets one entry after TCRdb re-called the multiplex PCR reads with MiXCR. The sample shows approximately 370,000 distinct CDR3 sequences, approximately 18% of them seen only once. Study observations and caveats: Most expanded thyroid clonotypes above 0.001 recurred in blood. The model made its ophthalmopathy prediction, and onset followed a median around six months later.

The sequence derives from a woman under 40 with Graves' hyperthyroidism that later progressed to Graves' ophthalmopathy. Input material: blood. The chain joins TRBV24-1 to TRBJ2-2; unclear D gene. This CDR3 reads CATSDSERDTGELFF. For the CDR3, the DNA is TGTGCCACCAGTGACTCCGAACGGGACACCGGGGAGCTGTTTTTT.